Presented here are 29 T cell receptor beta chains from one specimen sequenced in a study of regulatory T cells in long-lasting Graves disease. Described time point: newly diagnosed GD, antithyroid drugs for less than 3 months. From RNA extracted from PBMCs, the TCR library was made. CDR3 regions were amplified by Arm-PCR using iRepertoire HTBI primers to build TCR beta libraries. TCRdb re-called the multiplex PCR reads with MiXCR, one entry per CDR3 protein. The repertoire holds 400,000 to 550,000 distinct CDR3 sequences, with less than 20% as singletons. The data were also submitted as part of a second study, on T cells in Graves' hyperthyroidism and ophthalmopathy.

The specimen comprised peripheral blood mononuclear cells (PBMCs), sampled at new diagnosis, from a patient treated with antithyroid drugs. Receptors originate from a woman in her twenties or thirties with Graves disease.

This clonotype was observed at least ten times. The chain joins TRBV28 to TRBJ2-2; D gene ambiguous. Deletions cut 8 bases from V and 8 bases from J, with 15 bases between. Germline V gene lookup returns CDR1 MDHEN and CDR2 SYDVKM. This CDR3 spans 13 amino acids. CDR3 DNA sequence: TGTGCCAGCGGGCCGGTCAGCATAGGGGAGCTGTTTTTT. As protein: CASGPVSIGELFF.

This clonotype was counted at least ten times. The chain recombines TRBV20-1 with TRBJ2-1; no clear D. V dropped 3 bases and J dropped 3 bases, with 9 bases sitting between them. Germline CDR1 is DFQATT and CDR2 is SNEGSKA (reference sequence). The CDR3 extends over 13 amino acids. The CDR3 bases are TGCAGTGCTAGCGCTTTTTTCTACAATGAGCAGTTCTTC. Its translation is CSASAFFYNEQFF.

This clonotype was seen many times. This sequence joins TRBV19 and TRBJ2-5; D is unclear. Germline CDR1 reads LNHDA; CDR2 reads SQIVND (reference sequence). Trimming stripped 1 base from V and 2 bases from J, with 5 bases between. CDR3 size: 13 residues. The CDR3 sequence is CASSIGRQETQYF. As DNA, the CDR3 is TGTGCCAGTAGTATAGGGCGGCAAGAGACCCAGTACTTC.

This clonotype was counted at least ten times. V usage is TRBV20-1 and J usage is TRBJ1-2; TRBD1 matches 8 bases. There are 15 residues in the CDR3. V dropped 0 bases and J dropped 6; count of bases not matched to a gene: 9. Per germline, CDR1 DFQATT and CDR2 SNEGSKA (reference sequence). DNA of the CDR3: TGCAGTGCTAGAGAACTCGAGACAGGGGTGGATGGCTACACCTTC. Amino acid sequence: CSARELETGVDGYTF.

This clonotype was found many times. The chain combines TRBV5-5 with TRBJ2-7; 7 bases are shared with TRBD2. Germline lookup yields CDR1 SGHKS and CDR2 YYEKEE (reference sequence). V trimming: 2 bases; J trimming: 9 bases; junction bases outside the gene matches: 11. The CDR3 spans 14 residues. The CDR3 nucleotides are TGTGCCAGCAGCTTTGGGGCGGGAGAAGTTGTGCAGTACTTC. Translating it yields CASSFGAGEVVQYF.

This clonotype was recorded many times. The V and J genes are TRBV20-1 and TRBJ1-1; D not resolved. Germline V gives CDR1 DFQATT, CDR2 SNEGSKA (reference sequence). CDR3 length: 13 residues. V was clipped by 2 bases and J by 1 base, with 8 bases between them. DNA of the CDR3: TGCAGTGCTAGATACGCGAGGAACACTGAAGCTTTCTTT. It encodes CSARYARNTEAFF.

This clonotype has at least ten counts. The chain uses TRBV20-1 and TRBJ2-7; perhaps TRBD2 as D (6 bases). V dropped 3 bases and J dropped 0 bases, with 18 bases sitting between them. The germline gives CDR1 DFQATT, CDR2 SNEGSKA (reference sequence). CDR3 size: 16 residues. In nucleotides, the CDR3 is TGCAGTGCTAGGAAGGGCTTAGGGACTGGCTCCTACGAGCAGTACTTC. Its translation: CSARKGLGTGSYEQYF.

The J gene is TRBJ1-3, the V gene TRBV27; 9 bases fit TRBD1. Germline lookup yields CDR1 MNHEY and CDR2 SMNVEV (reference sequence). V lost 5 bases and J lost 6; bases outside the gene matches: 5. The CDR3 is made up of 14 amino acids. CDR3 in amino acids: CASSLGQGANTIYF. The CDR3 nucleotides read TGTGCCAGCAGTCTGGGACAGGGAGCAAACACCATATATTTT.

With regard to this clonotype: A much larger clone is a single base away; this may be a read error. The chain joins TRBV3-1 to TRBJ2-1; tentative D call: TRBD1 (6 bases). The V gene's germline CDR1 is LGHDT and CDR2 YNNKEL (reference sequence). The CDR3 has 17 residues. The CDR3 region is CASSHWGLGPRDNELFF. In DNA, the CDR3 is TGTGCCAGCAGCCACTGGGGGTTGGGGCCTCGGGACAATGAGCTGTTCTTC.

The chain joins TRBV15 to TRBJ2-7, with 9 bases fitting TRBD2. Germline loops: CDR1 LNHNV, CDR2 YYDKDF (reference sequence). This CDR3 spans 16 amino acids. Trimming cost V 5 bases and J 2 bases; bases outside gene matches: 10. CDR3 in DNA: TGTGCCACCAGCGGCGCCTCCAGCGGGGGGACCTACGAGCAGTACTTC. As protein: CATSGASSGGTYEQYF.

The CDR3 sequence is CSARWRLAQYEQYF. CDR3 bases: TGCAGTGCTAGGTGGCGACTAGCCCAGTACGAGCAGTACTTC. The chain employs TRBV20-1 and TRBJ2-7; 7 positions agree with TRBD2. V lost 3 bases, J lost 4 bases, and 9 bases stayed unmatched. Germline V lookup: CDR1 DFQATT, CDR2 SNEGSKA (reference sequence). The CDR3 is made up of 14 amino acids.

The V and J genes are TRBV2 and TRBJ1-6, with D tentatively TRBD1 (5 bases). The germline V gene has CDR1 SNHLY and CDR2 FYNNEI. V lost 7 bases to trimming and J lost 11 bases, with 15 bases between them. This CDR3 has 13 residues. CDR3 region: CASTGGRNPPLHF. For the CDR3, the DNA is TGTGCCAGCACGGGGGGTAGGAATCCACCCCTCCACTTT.

This clonotype came up a few times. The V call is TRBV15, the J call TRBJ2-5; 7 bases are shared with TRBD1. The CDR3 runs to 13 residues. Looked up from germline, CDR1 is LNHNV and CDR2 is YYDKDF (reference sequence). V lost 6 bases and J lost 5; bases outside the gene matches: 6. CDR3 sequence: CATRGDSWETQYF. CDR3 in DNA: TGTGCCACCAGGGGGGACAGTTGGGAGACCCAGTACTTC.

There are many counts of this clonotype. The rearrangement uses TRBV12-3 or TRBV12-4 and TRBJ2-7; D might be TRBD1 (6 bases). V shed 0 bases and J shed 6 bases, with 18 bases lying between them. The CDR3 covers 16 residues. The DNA of the CDR3 is TGTGCCAGCAGTTTAGCGTGGGACACCCGTCTTGGCGAGCAGTACTTC. This sequence encodes CASSLAWDTRLGEQYF.

The chain combines TRBV5-6 with TRBJ2-2; D gene ambiguous. Looked up from germline, CDR1 is SGHDT and CDR2 is YYEEEE. This CDR3 is built from 12 residues. V shed 0 bases and J shed 6 bases, with 3 bases lying between them. CDR3 protein: CASSLGPGELFF. The CDR3 DNA reads as TGTGCCAGCAGCTTGGGTCCCGGGGAGCTGTTTTTT.

This clonotype was recorded a few times. V gene TRBV5-1 combines with J gene TRBJ1-1; D perhaps matches TRBD1 (5 bases). V lost 1 base and J 1 base, leaving 11 bases between the germline ends. CDR3 length equals 15 residues. Germline CDR1 and CDR2: SGHRS and YFSETQ. CDR3 loop: CASSLRRDGNTEAFF. CDR3 coding DNA: TGCGCCAGCAGCTTGCGTCGGGACGGGAACACTGAAGCTTTCTTT.

V and J are TRBV4-1 and TRBJ2-2, with 8 bases lining up with TRBD1. Germline lookup yields CDR1 MGHRA and CDR2 YSYEKL. The CDR3 contains 16 residues. V was clipped by 5 bases and J by 5 bases; unmatched bases: 10. CDR3 coding DNA: TGCGCCAGCAGCGAACCGGGATACAGGGGGACCGGGGAGCTGTTTTTT. Translation: CASSEPGYRGTGELFF.

Comments on this clonotype: This could be a read error, since a much larger clone is one nucleotide away. The rearrangement uses TRBV11-2 and TRBJ2-5, with TRBD2 matching 8 bases. The germline CDR1 and CDR2 sequences are SGHAT and FQNNGV. V lost 5 bases to trimming and J lost 6 bases; unmatched junction nucleotides: 14. The CDR3 contains 16 residues. The CDR3 nucleotides read TGTGCCAGCAGCCCCACCCCCGGGGGGGTGGGCAAGACCCAGTACTTC. Its translation: CASSPTPGGVGKTQYF.

To note about this clonotype: With a much larger clone just one base away, this may be a read error. V is TRBV5-5 and J is TRBJ2-1; D is unresolved. The CDR3 sequence is 14 residues long. CDR1 SGHKS and CDR2 YYEKEE come from the germline V gene (reference sequence). CDR3 region: CASSLLGSHNEQLF. The DNA for the CDR3 is TGTGCCAGCAGCTTGTTGGGGTCCCACAATGAGCAGCTCTTC. Full variable domain (rest looked up from reference TRBV5-5 and TRBJ2-1): DAGVTQSPTHLIKTRGQQVTLRCSPISGHKSVSWYQQVLGQGPQFIFQYYEKEERGRGNFPDRFSARQFPNYSSELNVNALLLGDSALYLCASSLLGSHNEQLFGPGTRLTVL.

The sample holds many counts of this clonotype. The chain combines TRBV30 with TRBJ2-3; 8 bases align to TRBD2. CDR1 GTSNPN and CDR2 SVGIG come from the germline V gene (reference sequence). This CDR3 is 15 amino acids long. The CDR3 spells CASGRGGLSTDTQYF. The CDR3 DNA follows: TGTGCAAGCGGGAGAGGGGGACTTAGCACAGATACGCAGTATTTT.

This clonotype was seen repeatedly, ten times or more. The chain has TRBV28 and TRBJ1-2; TRBD1 is a possible D gene (5 bases). Germline V lookup: CDR1 MDHEN, CDR2 SYDVKM. The ends were cut back, 3 bases at V and 6 bases at J, with 8 bases in the middle. There are 12 residues in the CDR3. The CDR3 sequence: CASSFKGHGYTF. The CDR3 DNA is TGTGCCAGCAGTTTTAAGGGACATGGCTACACCTTC.

This clonotype was detected many times. This chain connects TRBV20-1 to TRBJ1-3; D gene uncertain. The V end was cut by 2 bases, the J end by 8 bases, with 16 bases between. Germline V gene data show CDR1 as DFQATT and CDR2 as SNEGSKA (reference sequence). The CDR3 length is 14 residues. CDR3 loop: CSARPETVADTIYF. DNA of the CDR3: TGCAGTGCTAGACCAGAAACAGTCGCGGACACCATATATTTT.

This clonotype was seen ten or more times. The chain couples TRBV29-1 to TRBJ2-7; possibly TRBD1 or TRBD2 for D (5 bases each). Germline values: CDR1 SQVTM, CDR2 ANQGSEA. V dropped 0 bases and J dropped 0 bases, with 12 bases sitting between them. The CDR3 sequence is 15 residues long. The CDR3 region is CSVEDRGASSYEQYF. In DNA form, the CDR3 reads TGCAGCGTTGAAGATCGAGGGGCGTCCTCCTACGAGCAGTACTTC.

This clonotype was recorded at least ten times. This chain joins TRBV20-1 and TRBJ2-1; 7 positions agree with TRBD2. Germline CDR1 DFQATT, CDR2 SNEGSKA (reference sequence). V lost 0 bases, J lost 3 bases, and 8 bases stayed unmatched. The CDR3 covers 16 residues. The CDR3 region is CSARDLLALLYNEQFF. The CDR3 nucleotides are TGCAGTGCTAGAGATTTACTAGCGTTACTCTACAATGAGCAGTTCTTC.

The J gene is TRBJ2-2, the V gene TRBV9; TRBD1 or TRBD2 may be the D gene (5 bases each). Germline V gene lookup returns CDR1 SGDLS and CDR2 YYNGEE. V lost 0 bases and J lost 12, with 12 bases in between. This CDR3 contains 13 residues. For the CDR3, the DNA is TGTGCCAGCAGCGTAGTTTCTGGGGGAAAGCTGTTTTTT. Its protein is CASSVVSGGKLFF.

In this sample, this clonotype turned up many times. This sequence joins TRBV16 and TRBJ1-1; D is unclear. The ends were cut back, 0 bases at V and 0 bases at J, with 5 bases in the middle. Germline V lookup: CDR1 KGHSY, CDR2 FQNENV. The CDR3 sequence is 14 residues long. CDR3 nucleotides: TGTGCCAGCAGCCAATCGATAATGAACACTGAAGCTTTCTTT. This gives the protein CASSQSIMNTEAFF.

This clonotype was counted ten times or more. This chain joins TRBV9 and TRBJ1-1, with TRBD1 as a possible D gene (5 bases). This CDR3 contains 16 residues. V shed 0 bases and J shed 6 bases, with 18 bases lying between them. CDR1 is SGDLS, CDR2 YYNGEE, per germline. The CDR3 region has the DNA TGTGCCAGCAGCGTAGGGTCGATCGAGGGGTCCGCTGAAGCTTTCTTT. It yields the protein CASSVGSIEGSAEAFF.

This clonotype was recorded at least ten times. The rearrangement links TRBV7-2 to TRBJ2-3; 10 bases map to TRBD2. The CDR3 loop spans 16 amino acids. Germline loops: CDR1 SGHTA, CDR2 FQGNSA. V was pared by 1 base and J by 1 base, with 2 bases of the junction left unmatched. The CDR3 DNA reads TGTGCCAGCAGCTTAGGGACTAGCGGACGCACAGATACGCAGTATTTT. This gives the protein CASSLGTSGRTDTQYF.

About this clonotype itself: At one of its ends the junction is not consistent with the germline gene, which may arise from a read error. V usage is TRBV4-3 and J usage is TRBJ2-1; 10 bases are shared with TRBD2. Germline V lookup: CDR1 LGHNA, CDR2 YSLEER. This CDR3 spans 17 amino acids. The CDR3 loop is CASSQELAGRSHNEQFF. The CDR3 nucleotides are TGCGCCAGCAGCCAAGAACTAGCGGGGCGCTCCCACAATGAGCAGTTCTTC.